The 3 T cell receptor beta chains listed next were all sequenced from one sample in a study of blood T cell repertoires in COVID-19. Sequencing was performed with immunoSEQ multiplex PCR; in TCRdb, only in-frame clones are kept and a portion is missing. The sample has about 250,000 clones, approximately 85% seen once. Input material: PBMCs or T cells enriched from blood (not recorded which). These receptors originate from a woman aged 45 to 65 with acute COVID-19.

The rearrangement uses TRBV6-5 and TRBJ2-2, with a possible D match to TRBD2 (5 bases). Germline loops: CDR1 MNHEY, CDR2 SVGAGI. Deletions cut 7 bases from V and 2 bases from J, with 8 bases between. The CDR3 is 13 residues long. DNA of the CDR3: TGTGCCAGCAAGCGACTAAACACCGGGGAGCTGTTTTTT. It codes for CASKRLNTGELFF.

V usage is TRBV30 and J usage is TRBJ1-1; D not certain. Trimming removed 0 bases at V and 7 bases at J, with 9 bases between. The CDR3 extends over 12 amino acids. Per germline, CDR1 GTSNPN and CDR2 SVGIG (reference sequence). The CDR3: CAWSVSAVEAFF. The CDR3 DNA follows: TGTGCCTGGAGTGTAAGTGCGGTTGAAGCTTTCTTT. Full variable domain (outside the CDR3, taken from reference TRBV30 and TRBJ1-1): SQTIHQWPATLVQPVGSPLSLECTVEGTSNPNLYWYRQAAGRGLQLLFYSVGIGQISSEVPQNLSASRPQDRQFILSSKKLLLSDSGFYLCAWSVSAVEAFFGQGTRLTVV.

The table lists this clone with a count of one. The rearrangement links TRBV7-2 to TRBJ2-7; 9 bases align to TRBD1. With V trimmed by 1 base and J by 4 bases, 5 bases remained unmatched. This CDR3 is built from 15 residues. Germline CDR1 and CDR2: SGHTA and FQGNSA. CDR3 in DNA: TGTGCCAGCAGCTTAGGGGTGGACAGGGGTTACGAGCAGTACTTC. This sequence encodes CASSLGVDRGYEQYF.